This record concerns one T cell receptor beta chain sequence. The CDR3 covers 17 residues. CDR1 and CDR2 from the germline V gene are KGHSH and LQKENI. Trimming took 3 bases from V and 4 from J, leaving 21 bases between them. The data belong to a study of blood T cell repertoires in COVID-19. Only in-frame clones appear in the TCRdb table, and some are missing; sequencing was by immunoSEQ multiplex PCR. The sample carries about 180,000 clones, roughly nine tenths recorded once. Source material: peripheral blood. The receptor was isolated from a man aged 65 to 85 with active or convalescent COVID-19. This sequence joins TRBV18 and TRBJ1-2; D gene unclear. The DNA for the CDR3 is TGTGCCAGCTCACCGATCCCGATGACACGACTAAGCTATGGCTACACCTTC. Protein sequence: CASSPIPMTRLSYGYTF.